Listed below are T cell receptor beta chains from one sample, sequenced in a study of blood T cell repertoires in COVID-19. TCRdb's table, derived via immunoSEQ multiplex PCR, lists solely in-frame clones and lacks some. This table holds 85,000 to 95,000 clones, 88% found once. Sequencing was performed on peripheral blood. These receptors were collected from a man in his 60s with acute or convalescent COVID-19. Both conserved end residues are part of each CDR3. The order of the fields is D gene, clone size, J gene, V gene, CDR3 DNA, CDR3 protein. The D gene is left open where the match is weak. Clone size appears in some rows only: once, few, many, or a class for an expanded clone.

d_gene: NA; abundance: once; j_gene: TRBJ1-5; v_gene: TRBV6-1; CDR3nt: TGTGCCAGCAGTGAGCCCAGTCCGACAGTGATTAGCAATCAGCCCCAGCATTTT; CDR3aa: CASSEPSPTVISNQPQHF
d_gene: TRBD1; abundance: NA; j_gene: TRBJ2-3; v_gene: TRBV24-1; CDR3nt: TGTGCCACCAAGGACAGGGGGAGCACAGATACGCAGTATTTT; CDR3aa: CATKDRGSTDTQYF
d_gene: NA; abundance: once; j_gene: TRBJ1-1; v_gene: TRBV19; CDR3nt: TGTGCCAGTAGTATAGAAGACGGCGGAGCTTTCTTT; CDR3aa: CASSIEDGGAFF
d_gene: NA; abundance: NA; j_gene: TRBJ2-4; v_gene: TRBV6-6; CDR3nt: TGTGCCAGCACCGGGGGGCGTGACATTCAGTACTTC; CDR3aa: CASTGGRDIQYF
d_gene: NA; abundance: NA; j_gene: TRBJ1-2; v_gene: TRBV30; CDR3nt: TGTGCCTGGAGTGCGGGATCGAACTATGGCTACACCTTC; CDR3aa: CAWSAGSNYGYTF
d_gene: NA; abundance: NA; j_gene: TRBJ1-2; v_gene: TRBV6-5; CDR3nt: TGTGCCAGCAGTCGAACGAACGCGGGAGGGGCTGGCTACACCTTC; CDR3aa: CASSRTNAGGAGYTF
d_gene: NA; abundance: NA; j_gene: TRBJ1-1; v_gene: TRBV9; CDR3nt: TGTGCCAGCAGCGTAACAGGGCGGACTGAAGCTTTCTTT; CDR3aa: CASSVTGRTEAFF
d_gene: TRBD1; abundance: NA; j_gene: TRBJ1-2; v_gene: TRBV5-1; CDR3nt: TGCGCCAGCAGCTACGGGACAGGGGGGAACTATGGCTACACCTTC; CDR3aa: CASSYGTGGNYGYTF
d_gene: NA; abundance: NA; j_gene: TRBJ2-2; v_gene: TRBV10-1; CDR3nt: TGCGCCAGCAGTGAGCAGGTCGGTCCAGACACCGGGGAGCTGTTTTTT; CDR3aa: CASSEQVGPDTGELFF
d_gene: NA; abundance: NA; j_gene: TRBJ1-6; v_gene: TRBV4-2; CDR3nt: TGTGCCAGCAGCCAAGGTGAACAGAATTCACCCCTCCACTTT; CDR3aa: CASSQGEQNSPLHF
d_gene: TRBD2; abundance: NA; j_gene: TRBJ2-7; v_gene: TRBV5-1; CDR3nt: TGCGCCAGCAGCTATCGGACTAGCGGTTACGAGCAGTACTTC; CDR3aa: CASSYRTSGYEQYF
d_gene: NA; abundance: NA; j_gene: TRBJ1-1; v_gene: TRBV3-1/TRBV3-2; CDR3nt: TGTGCCAGCAGCCAAAATCTCAGGGCCACTGAAGCTTTCTTT; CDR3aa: CASSQNLRATEAFF
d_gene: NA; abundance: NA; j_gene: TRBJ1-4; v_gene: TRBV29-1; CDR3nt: TGCAGCGTTGAAGTGGGCCAGCCTAATGAAAAACTGTTTTTT; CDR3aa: CSVEVGQPNEKLFF
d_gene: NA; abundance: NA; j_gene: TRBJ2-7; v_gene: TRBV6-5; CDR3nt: TGTGCCAGCAGAACCATAGACTATCCCTACGAGCAGTACTTC; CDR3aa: CASRTIDYPYEQYF
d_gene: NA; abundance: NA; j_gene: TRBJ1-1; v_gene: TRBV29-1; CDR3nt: TGCAGCGTTGAAACAGGGAAAGCAGCTTTCTTT; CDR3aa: CSVETGKAAFF
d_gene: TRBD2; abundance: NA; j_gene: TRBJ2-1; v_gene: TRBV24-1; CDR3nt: TGTGCCACCAGTGATTCCCCCGCGGGGGAGGATGAGCAGTTCTTC; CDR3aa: CATSDSPAGEDEQFF